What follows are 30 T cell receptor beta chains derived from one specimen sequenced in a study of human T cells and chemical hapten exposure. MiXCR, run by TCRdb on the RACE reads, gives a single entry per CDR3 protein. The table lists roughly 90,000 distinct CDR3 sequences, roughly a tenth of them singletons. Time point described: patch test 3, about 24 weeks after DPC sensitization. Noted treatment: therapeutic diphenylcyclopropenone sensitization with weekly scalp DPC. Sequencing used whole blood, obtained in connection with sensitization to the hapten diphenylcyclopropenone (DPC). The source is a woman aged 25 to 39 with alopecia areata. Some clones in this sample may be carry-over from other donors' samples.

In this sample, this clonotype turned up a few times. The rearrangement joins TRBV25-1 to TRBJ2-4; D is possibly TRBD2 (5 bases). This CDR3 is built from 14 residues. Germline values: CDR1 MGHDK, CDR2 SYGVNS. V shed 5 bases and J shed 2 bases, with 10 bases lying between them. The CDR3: CASSRSGTKNIQYF. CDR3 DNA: TGTGCCAGCAGTCGTTCCGGGACCAAAAACATTCAGTACTTC.

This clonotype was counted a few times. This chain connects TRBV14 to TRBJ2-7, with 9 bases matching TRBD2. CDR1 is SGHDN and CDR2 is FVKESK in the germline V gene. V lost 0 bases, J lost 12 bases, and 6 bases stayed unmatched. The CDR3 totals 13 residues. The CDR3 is CASSQDFSGSLYF. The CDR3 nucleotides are TGTGCCAGCAGCCAAGATTTTAGCGGGAGCCTGTACTTC.

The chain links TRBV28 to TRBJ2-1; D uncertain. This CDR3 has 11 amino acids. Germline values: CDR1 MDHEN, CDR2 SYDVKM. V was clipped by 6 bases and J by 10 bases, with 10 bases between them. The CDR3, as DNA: TGTGCCAGCAGCCGTTACGCAGAGCAGTTCTTC. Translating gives CASSRYAEQFF.

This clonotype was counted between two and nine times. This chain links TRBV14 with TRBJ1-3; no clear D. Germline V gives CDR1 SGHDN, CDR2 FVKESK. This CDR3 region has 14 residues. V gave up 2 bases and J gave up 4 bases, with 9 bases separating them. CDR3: CASSQYGTGNTIYF. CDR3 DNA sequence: TGTGCCAGCAGCCAATATGGAACGGGAAACACCATATATTTT.

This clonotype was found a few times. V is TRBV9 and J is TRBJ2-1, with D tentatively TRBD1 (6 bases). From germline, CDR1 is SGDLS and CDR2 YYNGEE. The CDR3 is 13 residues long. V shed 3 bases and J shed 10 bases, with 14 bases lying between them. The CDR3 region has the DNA TGTGCCAGCAGCGGAATTACAGGGTTGGAGCAGTTCTTC. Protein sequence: CASSGITGLEQFF.

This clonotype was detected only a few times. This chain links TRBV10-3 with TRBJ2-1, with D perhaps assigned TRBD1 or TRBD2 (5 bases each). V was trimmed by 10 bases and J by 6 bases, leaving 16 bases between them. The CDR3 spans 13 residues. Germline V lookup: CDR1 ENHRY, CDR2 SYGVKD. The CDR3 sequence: CATGPLGGNEQFF. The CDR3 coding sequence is TGTGCCACAGGGCCTCTCGGAGGCAATGAGCAGTTCTTC.

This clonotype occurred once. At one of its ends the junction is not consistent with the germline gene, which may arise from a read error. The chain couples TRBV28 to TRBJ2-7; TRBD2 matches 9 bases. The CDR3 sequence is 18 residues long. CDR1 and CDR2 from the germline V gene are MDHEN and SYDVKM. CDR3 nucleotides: TGTGCCTGCAGCCACACTCCGGCTCGACTAGCGGTTCGCTACGAGCAGTACTTC. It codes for CACSHTPARLAVRYEQYF.

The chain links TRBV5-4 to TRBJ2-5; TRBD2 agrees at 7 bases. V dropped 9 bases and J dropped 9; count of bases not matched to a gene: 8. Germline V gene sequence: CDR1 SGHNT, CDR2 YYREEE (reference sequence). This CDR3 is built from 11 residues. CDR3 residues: CATGEGRAQYF. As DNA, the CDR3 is TGTGCCACCGGGGAGGGCAGGGCCCAGTACTTC.

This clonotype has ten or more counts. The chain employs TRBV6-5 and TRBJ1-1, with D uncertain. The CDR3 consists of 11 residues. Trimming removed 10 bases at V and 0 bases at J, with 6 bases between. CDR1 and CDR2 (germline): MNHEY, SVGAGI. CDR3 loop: CATELNTEAFF. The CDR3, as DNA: TGTGCCACCGAGTTGAACACTGAAGCTTTCTTT.

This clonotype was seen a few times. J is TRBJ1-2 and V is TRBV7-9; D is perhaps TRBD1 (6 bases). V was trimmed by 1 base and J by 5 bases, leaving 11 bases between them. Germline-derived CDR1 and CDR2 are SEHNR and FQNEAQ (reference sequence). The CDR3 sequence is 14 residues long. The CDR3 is CASSLVEQGYGYTF. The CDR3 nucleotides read TGTGCCAGCAGCTTAGTTGAACAGGGTTATGGCTACACCTTC.

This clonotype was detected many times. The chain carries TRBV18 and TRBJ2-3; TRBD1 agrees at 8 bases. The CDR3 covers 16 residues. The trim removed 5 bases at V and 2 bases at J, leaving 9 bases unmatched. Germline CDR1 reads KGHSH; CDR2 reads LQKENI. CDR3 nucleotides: TGTGCCAGCTCAACTGGGACAGGAACCTTCACAGATACGCAGTATTTT. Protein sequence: CASSTGTGTFTDTQYF. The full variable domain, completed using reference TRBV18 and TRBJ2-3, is NAGVMQNPRHLVRRRGQEARLRCSPMKGHSHVYWYRQLPEEGLKFMVYLQKENIIDESGMPKERFSAEFPKEGPSILRIQQVVRGDSAAYFCASSTGTGTFTDTQYFGPGTRLTVL.

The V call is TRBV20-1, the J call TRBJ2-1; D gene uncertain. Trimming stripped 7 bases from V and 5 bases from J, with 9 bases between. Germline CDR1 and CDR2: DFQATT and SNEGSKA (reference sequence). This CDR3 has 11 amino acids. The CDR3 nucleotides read TGCAGTGTGCTTGGAAACAATGAGCAGTTCTTC. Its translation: CSVLGNNEQFF.

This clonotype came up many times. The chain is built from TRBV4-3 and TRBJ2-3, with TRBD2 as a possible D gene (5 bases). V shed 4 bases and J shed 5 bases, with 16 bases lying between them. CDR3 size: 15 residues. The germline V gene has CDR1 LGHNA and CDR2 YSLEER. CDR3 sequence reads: CASSRTYGGQDTQYF. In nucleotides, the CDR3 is TGCGCCAGCAGCCGGACCTATGGAGGCCAAGATACGCAGTATTTT.

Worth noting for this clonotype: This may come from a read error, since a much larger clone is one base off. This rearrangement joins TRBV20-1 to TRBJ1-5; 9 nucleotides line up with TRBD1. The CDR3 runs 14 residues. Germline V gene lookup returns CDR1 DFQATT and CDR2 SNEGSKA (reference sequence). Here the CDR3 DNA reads TGCAGGGCTCTTTGGACAGGGGCCTATCAGCCCCAGCATTTT. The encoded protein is CRALWTGAYQPQHF.

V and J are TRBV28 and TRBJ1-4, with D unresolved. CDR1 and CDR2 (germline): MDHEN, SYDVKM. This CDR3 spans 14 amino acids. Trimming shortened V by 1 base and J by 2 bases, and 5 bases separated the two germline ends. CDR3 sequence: CASSLLVTNEKLFF. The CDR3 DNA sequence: TGTGCCAGCAGTTTATTGGTTACTAATGAAAAACTGTTTTTT.

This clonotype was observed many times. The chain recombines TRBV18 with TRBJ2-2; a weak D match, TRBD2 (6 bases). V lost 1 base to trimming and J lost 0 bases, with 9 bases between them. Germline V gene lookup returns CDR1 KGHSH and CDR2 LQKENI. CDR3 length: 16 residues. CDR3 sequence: CASSPLVAANTGELFF. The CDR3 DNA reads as TGTGCCAGCTCACCACTAGTAGCGGCGAACACCGGGGAGCTGTTTTTT.

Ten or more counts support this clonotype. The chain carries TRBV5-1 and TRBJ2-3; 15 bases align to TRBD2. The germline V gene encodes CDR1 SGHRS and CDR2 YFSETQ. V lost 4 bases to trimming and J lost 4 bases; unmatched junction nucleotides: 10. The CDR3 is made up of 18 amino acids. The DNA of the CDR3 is TGCGCCAGCAGCCGAGGACTAGCGGGAGGGCCGGGCTCAGATACGCAGTATTTT. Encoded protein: CASSRGLAGGPGSDTQYF.

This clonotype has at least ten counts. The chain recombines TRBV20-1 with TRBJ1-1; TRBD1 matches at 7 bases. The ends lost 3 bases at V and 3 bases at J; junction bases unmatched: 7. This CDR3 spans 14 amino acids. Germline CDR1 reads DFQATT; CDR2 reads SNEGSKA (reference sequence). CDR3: CSARAPGGDTEAFF. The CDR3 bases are TGCAGTGCTAGGGCGCCAGGGGGTGACACTGAAGCTTTCTTT.

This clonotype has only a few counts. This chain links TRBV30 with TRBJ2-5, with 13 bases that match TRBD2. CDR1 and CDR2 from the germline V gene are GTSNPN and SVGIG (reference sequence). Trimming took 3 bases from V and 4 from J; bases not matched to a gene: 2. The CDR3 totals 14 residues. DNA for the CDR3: TGTGCCTGGAGGGGACTAGCGGGAACAGAGACCCAGTACTTC. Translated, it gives CAWRGLAGTETQYF.

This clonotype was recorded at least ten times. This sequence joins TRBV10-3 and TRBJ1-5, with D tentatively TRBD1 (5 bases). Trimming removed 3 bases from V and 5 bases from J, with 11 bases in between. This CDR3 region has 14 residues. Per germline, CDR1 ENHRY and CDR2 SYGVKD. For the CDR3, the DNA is TGTGCCATCAGTGATGAGGGACTGGATCAGCCCCAGCATTTT. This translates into CAISDEGLDQPQHF.

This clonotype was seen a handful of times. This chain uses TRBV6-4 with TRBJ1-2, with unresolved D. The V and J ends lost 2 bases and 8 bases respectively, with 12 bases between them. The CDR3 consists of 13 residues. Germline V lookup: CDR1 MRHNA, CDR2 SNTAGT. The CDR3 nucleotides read TGTGCCAGCAGTGACGGGGAAGCGGAAGGCTACACCTTC. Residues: CASSDGEAEGYTF.

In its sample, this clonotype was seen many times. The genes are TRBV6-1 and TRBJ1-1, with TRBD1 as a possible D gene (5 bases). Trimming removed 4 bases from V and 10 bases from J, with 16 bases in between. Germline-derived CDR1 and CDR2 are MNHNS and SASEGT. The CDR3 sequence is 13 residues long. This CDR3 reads CASSVLLREGAFF. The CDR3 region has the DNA TGTGCCAGCAGTGTACTACTCAGGGAGGGAGCTTTCTTT.

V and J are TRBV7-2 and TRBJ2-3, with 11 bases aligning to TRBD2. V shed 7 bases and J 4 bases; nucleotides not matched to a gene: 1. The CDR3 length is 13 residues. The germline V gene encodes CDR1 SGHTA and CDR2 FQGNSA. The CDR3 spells CASKLAGADTQYF. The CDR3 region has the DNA TGTGCCAGCAAACTAGCGGGGGCAGATACGCAGTATTTT. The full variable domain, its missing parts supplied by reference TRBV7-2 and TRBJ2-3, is GAGVSQSPSNKVTEKGKDVELRCDPISGHTALYWYRQSLGQGLEFLIYFQGNSAPDKSGLPSDRFSAERTGGSVSTLTIQRTQQEDSAVYLCASKLAGADTQYFGPGTRLTVL.

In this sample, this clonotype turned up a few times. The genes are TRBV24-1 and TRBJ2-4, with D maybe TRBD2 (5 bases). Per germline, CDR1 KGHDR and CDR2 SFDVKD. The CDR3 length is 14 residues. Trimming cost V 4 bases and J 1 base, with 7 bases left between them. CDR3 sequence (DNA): TGTGCCACCAGTGAGTCGGGGGCCAAAAACATTCAGTACTTC. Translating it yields CATSESGAKNIQYF.

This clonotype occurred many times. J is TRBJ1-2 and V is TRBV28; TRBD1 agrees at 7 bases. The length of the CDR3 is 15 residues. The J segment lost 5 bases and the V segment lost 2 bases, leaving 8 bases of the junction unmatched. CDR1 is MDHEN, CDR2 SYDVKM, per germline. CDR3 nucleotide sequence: TGTGCCAGCAGTTTAGTCTTGGACAGGTCGTATGGCTACACCTTC. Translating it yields CASSLVLDRSYGYTF.

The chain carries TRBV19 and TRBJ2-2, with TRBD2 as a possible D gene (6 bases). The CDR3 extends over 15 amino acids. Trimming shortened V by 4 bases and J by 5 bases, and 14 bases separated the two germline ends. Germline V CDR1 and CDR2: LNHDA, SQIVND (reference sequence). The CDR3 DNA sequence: TGTGCCAGTAGTAGCAGCGGGTGGGGGACCGGGGAGCTGTTTTTT. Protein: CASSSSGWGTGELFF.

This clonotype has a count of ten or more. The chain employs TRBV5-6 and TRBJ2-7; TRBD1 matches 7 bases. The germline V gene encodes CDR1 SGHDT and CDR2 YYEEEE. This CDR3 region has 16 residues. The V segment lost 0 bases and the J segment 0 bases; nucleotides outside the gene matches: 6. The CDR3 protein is CASSLAGTVLSYEQYF. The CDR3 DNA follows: TGTGCCAGCAGCTTGGCCGGGACAGTCCTCTCCTACGAGCAGTACTTC.

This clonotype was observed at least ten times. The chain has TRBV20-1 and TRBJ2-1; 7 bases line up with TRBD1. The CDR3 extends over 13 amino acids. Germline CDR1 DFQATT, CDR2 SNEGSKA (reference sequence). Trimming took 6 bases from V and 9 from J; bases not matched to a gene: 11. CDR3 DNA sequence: TGCAGTGCCCTCCTCGACAGGGCCAGTGAGCAGTTCTTC. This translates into CSALLDRASEQFF.

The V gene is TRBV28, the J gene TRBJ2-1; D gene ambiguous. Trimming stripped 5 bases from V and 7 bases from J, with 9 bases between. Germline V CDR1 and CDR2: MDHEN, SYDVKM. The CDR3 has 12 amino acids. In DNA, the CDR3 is TGTGCCAGCAGTGTTCTAGGGAATGAGCAGTTCTTC. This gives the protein CASSVLGNEQFF.

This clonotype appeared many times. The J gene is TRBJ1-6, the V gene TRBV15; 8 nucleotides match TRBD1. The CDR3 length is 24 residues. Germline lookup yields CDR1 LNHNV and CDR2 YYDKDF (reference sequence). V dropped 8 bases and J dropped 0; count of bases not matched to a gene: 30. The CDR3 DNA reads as TGTGCCACCGTCAGACAGGGAACTTTGGTCAGACAGGGGACCATTAGCTCCTATAATTCACCCCTCCACTTT. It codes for CATVRQGTLVRQGTISSYNSPLHF.